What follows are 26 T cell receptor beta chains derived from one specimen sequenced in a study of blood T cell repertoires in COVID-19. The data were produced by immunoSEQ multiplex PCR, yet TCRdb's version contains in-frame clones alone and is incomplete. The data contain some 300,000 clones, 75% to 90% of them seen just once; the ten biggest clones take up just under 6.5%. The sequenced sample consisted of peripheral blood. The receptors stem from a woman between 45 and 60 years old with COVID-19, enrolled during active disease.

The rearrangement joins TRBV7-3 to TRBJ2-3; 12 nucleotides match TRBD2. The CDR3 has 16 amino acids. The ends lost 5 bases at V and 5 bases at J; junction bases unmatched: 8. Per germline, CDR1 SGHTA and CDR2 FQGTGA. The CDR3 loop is CASSLGLAGPQDTQYF. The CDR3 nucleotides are TGTGCCAGCAGCCTAGGACTAGCGGGACCCCAAGATACGCAGTATTTT.

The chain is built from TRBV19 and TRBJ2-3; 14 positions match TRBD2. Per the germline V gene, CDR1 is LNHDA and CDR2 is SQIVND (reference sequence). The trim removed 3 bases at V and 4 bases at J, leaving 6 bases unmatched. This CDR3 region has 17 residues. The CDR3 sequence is CASSIRGTSGSSDTQYF. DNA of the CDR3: TGTGCCAGTAGTATCAGAGGGACTAGCGGGAGTTCAGATACGCAGTATTTT.

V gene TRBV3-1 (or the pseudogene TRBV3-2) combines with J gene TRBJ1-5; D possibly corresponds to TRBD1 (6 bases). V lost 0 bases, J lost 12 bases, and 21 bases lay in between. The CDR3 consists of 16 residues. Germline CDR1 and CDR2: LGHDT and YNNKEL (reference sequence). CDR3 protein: CASSQDTLPGAGVQHF. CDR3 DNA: TGTGCCAGCAGCCAAGATACCCTCCCAGGGGCGGGGGTCCAGCATTTT.

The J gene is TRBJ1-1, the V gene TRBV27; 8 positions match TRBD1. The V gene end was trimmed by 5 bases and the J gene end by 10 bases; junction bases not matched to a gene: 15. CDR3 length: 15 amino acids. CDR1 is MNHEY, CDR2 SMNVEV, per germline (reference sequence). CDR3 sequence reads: CASSHLQGAPPVAFF. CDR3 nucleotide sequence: TGTGCCAGCAGTCATCTGCAGGGGGCGCCTCCGGTAGCTTTCTTT.

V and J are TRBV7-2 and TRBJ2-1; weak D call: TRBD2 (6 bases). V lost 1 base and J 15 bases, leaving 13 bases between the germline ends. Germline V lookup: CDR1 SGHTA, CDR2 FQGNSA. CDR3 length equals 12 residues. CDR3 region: CASSLVVADTFF. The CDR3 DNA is TGTGCCAGCAGCTTAGTCGTAGCGGACACGTTCTTC.

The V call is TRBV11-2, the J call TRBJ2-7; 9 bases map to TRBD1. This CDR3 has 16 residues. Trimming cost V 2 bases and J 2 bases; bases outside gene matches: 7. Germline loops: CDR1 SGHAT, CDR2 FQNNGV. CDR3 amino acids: CASSLRIGTGTYEQYF. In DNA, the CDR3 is TGTGCCAGCAGCTTAAGAATCGGGACAGGGACCTACGAGCAGTACTTC.

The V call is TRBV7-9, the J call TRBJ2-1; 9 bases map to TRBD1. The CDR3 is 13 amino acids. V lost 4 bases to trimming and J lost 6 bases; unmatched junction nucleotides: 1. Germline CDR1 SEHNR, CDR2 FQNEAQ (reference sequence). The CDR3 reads CASSWTGANEQFF. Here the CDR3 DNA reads TGTGCCAGCAGCTGGACAGGGGCCAATGAGCAGTTCTTC.

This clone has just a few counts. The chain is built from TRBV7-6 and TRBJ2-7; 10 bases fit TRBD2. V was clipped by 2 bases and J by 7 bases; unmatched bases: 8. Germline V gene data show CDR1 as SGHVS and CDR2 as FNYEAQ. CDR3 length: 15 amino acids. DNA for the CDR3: TGTGCCAGCAGCTTAAGGCTAGCGGGAGTAGGAGAGCAGTACTTC. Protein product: CASSLRLAGVGEQYF.

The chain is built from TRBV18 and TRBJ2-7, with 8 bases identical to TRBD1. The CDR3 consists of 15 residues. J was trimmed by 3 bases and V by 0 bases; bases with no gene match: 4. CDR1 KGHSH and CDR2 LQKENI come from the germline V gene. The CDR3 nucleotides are TGTGCCAGCTCACCACCGACAGGGGCGTACTACGAGCAGTACTTC. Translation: CASSPPTGAYYEQYF.

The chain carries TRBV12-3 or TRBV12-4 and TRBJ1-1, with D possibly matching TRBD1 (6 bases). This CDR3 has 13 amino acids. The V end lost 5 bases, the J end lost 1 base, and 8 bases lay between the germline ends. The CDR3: CASSPGQNTEAFF. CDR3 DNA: TGTGCCAGCAGTCCGGGACAGAACACTGAAGCTTTCTTT.

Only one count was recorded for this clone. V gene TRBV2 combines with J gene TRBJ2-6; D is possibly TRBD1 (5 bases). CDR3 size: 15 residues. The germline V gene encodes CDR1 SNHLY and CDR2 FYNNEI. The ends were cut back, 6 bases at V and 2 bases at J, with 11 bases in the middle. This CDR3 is CASSAQGTGANVLTF. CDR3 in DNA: TGTGCCAGCAGCGCCCAGGGTACTGGGGCCAACGTCCTGACTTTC.

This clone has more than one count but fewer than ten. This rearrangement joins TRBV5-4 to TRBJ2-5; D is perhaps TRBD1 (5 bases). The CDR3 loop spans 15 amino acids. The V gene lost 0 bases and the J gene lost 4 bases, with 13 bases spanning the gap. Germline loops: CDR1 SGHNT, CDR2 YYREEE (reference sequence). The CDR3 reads CASSLGGASRETQYF. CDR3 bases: TGTGCCAGCAGCTTGGGGGGCGCTTCTCGAGAGACCCAGTACTTC.

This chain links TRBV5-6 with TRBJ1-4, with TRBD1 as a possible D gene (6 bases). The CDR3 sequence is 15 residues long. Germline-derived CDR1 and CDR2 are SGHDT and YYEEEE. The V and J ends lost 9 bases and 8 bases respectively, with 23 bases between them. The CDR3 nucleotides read TGTGCCACCCAACCCGGGGGGCGCCCGGGGGAAAAACTGTTTTTT. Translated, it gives CATQPGGRPGEKLFF.

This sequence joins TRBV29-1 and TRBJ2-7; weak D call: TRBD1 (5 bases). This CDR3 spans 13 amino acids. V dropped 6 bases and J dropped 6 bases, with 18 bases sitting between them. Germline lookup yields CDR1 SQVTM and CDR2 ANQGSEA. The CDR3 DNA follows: TGCAGCGTCCGTAGGGGCAGCGTAGGCGAGCAGTACTTC. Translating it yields CSVRRGSVGEQYF.

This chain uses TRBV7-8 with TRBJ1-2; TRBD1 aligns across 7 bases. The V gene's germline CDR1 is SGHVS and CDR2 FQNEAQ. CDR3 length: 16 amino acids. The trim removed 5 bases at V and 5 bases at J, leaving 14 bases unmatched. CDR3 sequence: CASSRRDDRASYGYTF. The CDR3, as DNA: TGTGCCAGCAGCCGGAGAGATGACAGGGCTTCATATGGCTACACCTTC.

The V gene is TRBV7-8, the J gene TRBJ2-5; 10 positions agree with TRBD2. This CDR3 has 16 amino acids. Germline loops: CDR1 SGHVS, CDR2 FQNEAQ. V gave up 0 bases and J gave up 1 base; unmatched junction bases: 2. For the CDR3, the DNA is TGTGCCAGCAGCTTAGCGTTAGCGGGGGGCCAAGAGACCCAGTACTTC. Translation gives CASSLALAGGQETQYF.

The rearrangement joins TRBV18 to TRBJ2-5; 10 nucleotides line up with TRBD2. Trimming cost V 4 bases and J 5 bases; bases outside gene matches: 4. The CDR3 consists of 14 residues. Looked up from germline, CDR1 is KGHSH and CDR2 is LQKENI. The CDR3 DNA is TGTGCCAGCTCACAGGCTAGCGGGGGTGAGACCCAGTACTTC. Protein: CASSQASGGETQYF.

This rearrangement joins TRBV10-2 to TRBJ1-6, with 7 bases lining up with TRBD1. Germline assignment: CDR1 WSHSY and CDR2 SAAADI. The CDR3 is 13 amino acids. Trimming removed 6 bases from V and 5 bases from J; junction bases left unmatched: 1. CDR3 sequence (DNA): TGCGCCAGCAGCGGGACAGATAATTCACCCCTCCACTTT. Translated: CASSGTDNSPLHF.

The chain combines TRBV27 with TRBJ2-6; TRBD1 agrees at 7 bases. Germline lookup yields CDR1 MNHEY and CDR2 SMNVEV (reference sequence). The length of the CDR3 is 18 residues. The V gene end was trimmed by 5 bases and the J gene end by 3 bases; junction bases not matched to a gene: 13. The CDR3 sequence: CASSLWTGRGFGANVLTF. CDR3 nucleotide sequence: TGTGCCAGCAGTCTCTGGACAGGCAGGGGGTTTGGGGCCAACGTCCTGACTTTC.

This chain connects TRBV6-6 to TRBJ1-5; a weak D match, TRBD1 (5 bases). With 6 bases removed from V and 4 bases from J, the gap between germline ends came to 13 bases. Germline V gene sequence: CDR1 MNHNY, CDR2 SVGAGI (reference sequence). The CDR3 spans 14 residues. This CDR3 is CASSPTGVNQPQHF. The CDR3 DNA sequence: TGTGCCAGCAGCCCGACGGGGGTAAATCAGCCCCAGCATTTT.

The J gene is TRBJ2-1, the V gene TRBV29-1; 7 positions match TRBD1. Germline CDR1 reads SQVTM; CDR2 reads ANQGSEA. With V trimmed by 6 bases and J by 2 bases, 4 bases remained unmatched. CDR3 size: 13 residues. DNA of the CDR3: TGCAGCGTCGGACAGGCTGCCTACAATGAGCAGTTCTTC. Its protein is CSVGQAAYNEQFF.

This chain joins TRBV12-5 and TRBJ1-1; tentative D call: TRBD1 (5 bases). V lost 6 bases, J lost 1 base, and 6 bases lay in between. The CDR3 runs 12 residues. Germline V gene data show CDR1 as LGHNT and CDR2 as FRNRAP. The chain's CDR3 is CASGGENTEAFF. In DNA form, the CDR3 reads TGTGCTAGTGGAGGGGAGAACACTGAAGCTTTCTTT.

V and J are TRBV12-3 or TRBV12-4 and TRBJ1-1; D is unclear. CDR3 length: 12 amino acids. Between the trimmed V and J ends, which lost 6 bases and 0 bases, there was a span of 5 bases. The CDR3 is CASRSVNTEAFF. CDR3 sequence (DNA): TGTGCCAGCAGATCTGTGAACACTGAAGCTTTCTTT.

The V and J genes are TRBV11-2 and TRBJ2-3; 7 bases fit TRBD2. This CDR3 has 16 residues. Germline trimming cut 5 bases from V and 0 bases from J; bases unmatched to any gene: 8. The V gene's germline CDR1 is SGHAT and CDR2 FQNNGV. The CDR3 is CASSRGDKASTDTQYF. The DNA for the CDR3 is TGTGCCAGCAGCCGGGGGGATAAAGCAAGCACAGATACGCAGTATTTT.

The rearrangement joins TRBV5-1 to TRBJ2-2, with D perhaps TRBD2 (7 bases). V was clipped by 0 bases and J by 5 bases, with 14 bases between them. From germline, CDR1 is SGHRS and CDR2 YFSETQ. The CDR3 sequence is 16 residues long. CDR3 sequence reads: CASSLAGGPRTGELFF. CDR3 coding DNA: TGCGCCAGCAGCTTGGCGGGGGGCCCGCGGACCGGGGAGCTGTTTTTT.

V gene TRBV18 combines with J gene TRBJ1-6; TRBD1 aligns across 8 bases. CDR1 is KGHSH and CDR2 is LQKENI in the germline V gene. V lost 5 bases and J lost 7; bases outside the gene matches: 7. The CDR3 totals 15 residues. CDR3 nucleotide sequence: TGTGCCAGCTCAGCCAGACAGGGGAGGAATTCACCCCTCCACTTT. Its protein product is CASSARQGRNSPLHF.